Each of the 2 T cell receptor beta chains below was sequenced from the same sample in a study of regulatory T cells in long-lasting Graves disease. Documented time point: newly diagnosed GD, antithyroid drugs for less than 3 months. From PBMCs, RNA was extracted and then used to make the TCR library. With iRepertoire HTBI primers and Arm-PCR of CDR3 regions, TCR beta libraries were built. Using its own MiXCR run on the multiplex PCR reads, TCRdb lists one record per CDR3 protein. The sample has roughly 510,000 distinct CDR3 sequences, 16% seen once. These same records also appear under a second study, on T cells in Graves' hyperthyroidism and ophthalmopathy.

The sequencing used peripheral blood mononuclear cells (PBMCs), collected at new diagnosis, from a patient treated with antithyroid drugs. All receptors come from a man between 18 and 35 years old with Graves disease.

This clonotype was picked up a small number of times. The chain combines TRBV29-1 with TRBJ2-1; D might be TRBD2 (6 bases). Germline CDR1 reads SQVTM; CDR2 reads ANQGSEA. The CDR3 is 14 residues long. The V and J ends lost 6 bases and 4 bases respectively, with 16 bases between them. CDR3 sequence reads: CSVAGLAPYNEQFF. The CDR3 DNA reads TGCAGCGTGGCAGGGCTAGCGCCTTACAATGAGCAGTTCTTC.

The chain joins TRBV7-9 to TRBJ1-4; 8 nucleotides match TRBD1. The trim removed 1 base at V and 6 bases at J, leaving 7 bases unmatched. Germline V CDR1 and CDR2: SEHNR, FQNEAQ (reference sequence). This CDR3 has 16 amino acids. CDR3 DNA: TGTGCCAGCAGCTTAGGATCAGGGGGCATCGATGAAAAACTGTTTTTT. It translates to CASSLGSGGIDEKLFF. The full variable domain, completed using reference TRBV7-9 and TRBJ1-4, is DTGVSQNPRHKITKRGQNVTFRCDPISEHNRLYWYRQTLGQGPEFLTYFQNEAQLEKSRLLSDRFSAERPKGSFSTLEIQRTEQGDSAMYLCASSLGSGGIDEKLFFGSGTQLSVL.